Presented here are 3 T cell receptor beta chains from one specimen sequenced in a study of CD8 T cells in Susac syndrome (dated by TCRdb to between 2018 and 2021). Library method: the immunoSEQ multiplex PCR assay. RNA was extracted using the RNeasy kit, and roughly 0.45 to 1 ug of the RNA was reverse transcribed with random hexamers. TCRdb trimmed the raw reads at Q25, called clones with MiXCR and kept productive beta chains. Each entry merges the rows of one CDR3 protein and shows their most common DNA and genes. The sample table lists approximately 220,000 distinct CDR3 sequences, around 90% of them with a count of one. Together, the top ten hold 0.1% to 0.15% of the sample. Specimen: CD8+ T cells from PBMCs. All receptors derive from a human donor with multiple sclerosis.

The chain uses TRBV20-1 and TRBJ2-5; 9 nucleotides align to TRBD1. Germline assignment: CDR1 DFQATT and CDR2 SNEGSKA (reference sequence). This CDR3 comprises 16 residues. V trimming: 0 bases; J trimming: 1 base; junction bases outside the gene matches: 6. The CDR3 is CSAREGTGSIQETQYF. Written as DNA, the CDR3 is TGCAGTGCTAGAGAGGGGACAGGGTCTATCCAAGAGACCCAGTACTTC.

This chain links TRBV7-8 with TRBJ2-1, with a tentative D call TRBD2 (6 bases). The V end was cut by 4 bases, the J end by 8 bases, with 6 bases between. The CDR3 totals 11 residues. Germline assignment: CDR1 SGHVS and CDR2 FQNEAQ. For the CDR3, the DNA is TGTGCCAGCAGCTGGAGGGATGAGCAGTTCTTC. It encodes CASSWRDEQFF.

The chain recombines TRBV4-1 with TRBJ2-3; D ambiguous. The germline CDR1 and CDR2 sequences are MGHRA and YSYEKL. V lost 6 bases and J lost 4, with 14 bases in between. The CDR3 runs 14 residues. CDR3 DNA sequence: TGCGCCAGCAGTCGTGGAGAGGCCCCAGATACGCAGTATTTT. It translates to CASSRGEAPDTQYF.